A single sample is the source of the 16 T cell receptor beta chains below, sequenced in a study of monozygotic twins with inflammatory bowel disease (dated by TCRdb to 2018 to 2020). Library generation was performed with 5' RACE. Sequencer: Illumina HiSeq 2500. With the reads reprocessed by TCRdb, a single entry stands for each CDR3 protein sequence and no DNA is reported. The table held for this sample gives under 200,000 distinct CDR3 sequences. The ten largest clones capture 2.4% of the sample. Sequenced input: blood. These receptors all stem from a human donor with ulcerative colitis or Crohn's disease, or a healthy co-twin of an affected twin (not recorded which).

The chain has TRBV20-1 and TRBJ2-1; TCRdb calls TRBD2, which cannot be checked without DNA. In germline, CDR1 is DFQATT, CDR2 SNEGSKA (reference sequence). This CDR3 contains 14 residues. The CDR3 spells CSAPPLSSVNEQFF.

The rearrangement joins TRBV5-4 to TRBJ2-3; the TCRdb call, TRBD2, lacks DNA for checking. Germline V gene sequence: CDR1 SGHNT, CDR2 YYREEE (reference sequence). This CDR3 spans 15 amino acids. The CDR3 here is CASSLGAGATDTQYF.

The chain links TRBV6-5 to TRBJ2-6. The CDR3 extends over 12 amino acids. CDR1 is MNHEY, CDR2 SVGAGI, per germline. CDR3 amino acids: CASLSGANVLTF.

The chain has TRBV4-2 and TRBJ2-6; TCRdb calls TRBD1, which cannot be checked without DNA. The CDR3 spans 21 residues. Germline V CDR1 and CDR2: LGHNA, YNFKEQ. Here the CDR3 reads CASSQDLGGPGEYSGANVLTF.

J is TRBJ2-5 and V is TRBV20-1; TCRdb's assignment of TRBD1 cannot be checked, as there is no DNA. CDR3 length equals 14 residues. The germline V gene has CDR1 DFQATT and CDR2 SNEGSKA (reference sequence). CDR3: CSARPGTAQETQYF.

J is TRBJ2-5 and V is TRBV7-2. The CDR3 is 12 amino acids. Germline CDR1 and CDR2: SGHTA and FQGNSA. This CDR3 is CASSPYLETQYF.

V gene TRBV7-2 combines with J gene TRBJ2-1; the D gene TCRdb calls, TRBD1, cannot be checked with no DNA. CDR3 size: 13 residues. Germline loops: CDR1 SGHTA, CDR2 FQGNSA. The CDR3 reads CASSPPSYNEQFF.

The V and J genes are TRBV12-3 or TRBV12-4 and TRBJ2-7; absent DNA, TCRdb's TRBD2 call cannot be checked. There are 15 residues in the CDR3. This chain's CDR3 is CASCPRTSARYEQYF.

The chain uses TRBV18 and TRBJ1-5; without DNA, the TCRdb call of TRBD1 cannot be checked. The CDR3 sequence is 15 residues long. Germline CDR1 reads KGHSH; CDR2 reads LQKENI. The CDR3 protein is CASSPISGGNQPQHF.

The CDR3 loop reads CASPYGGVLGYTF. The rearrangement links TRBV21-1 to TRBJ1-2; the TCRdb call, TRBD1, lacks DNA for checking. TRBV21-1 is tagged as a pseudogene. The CDR3 spans 13 residues.

CDR3: CASSPSTGYHGYTF. The chain employs TRBV5-5 and TRBJ1-2; no DNA is available, so the TRBD1 call from TCRdb remains unchecked. The CDR3 contains 14 residues. Germline V lookup: CDR1 SGHKS, CDR2 YYEKEE (reference sequence). Supplemented by reference TRBV5-5 and TRBJ1-2, the full variable domain reads DAGVTQSPTHLIKTRGQQVTLRCSPISGHKSVSWYQQVLGQGPQFIFQYYEKEERGRGNFPDRFSARQFPNYSSELNVNALLLGDSALYLCASSPSTGYHGYTFGSGTRLTVV.

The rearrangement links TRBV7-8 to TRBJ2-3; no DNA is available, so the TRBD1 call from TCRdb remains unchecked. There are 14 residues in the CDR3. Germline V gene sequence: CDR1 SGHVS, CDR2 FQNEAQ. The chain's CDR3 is CASSLGTLRDTQYF.

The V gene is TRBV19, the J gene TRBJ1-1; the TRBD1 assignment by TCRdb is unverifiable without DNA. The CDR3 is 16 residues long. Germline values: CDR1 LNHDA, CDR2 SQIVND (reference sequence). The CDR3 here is CASSIGGQNRNTEAFF. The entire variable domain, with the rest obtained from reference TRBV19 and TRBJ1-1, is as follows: DGGITQSPKYLFRKEGQNVTLSCEQNLNHDAMYWYRQDPGQGLRLIYYSQIVNDFQKGDIAEGYSVSREKKESFPLTVTSAQKNPTAFYLCASSIGGQNRNTEAFFGQGTRLTVV.

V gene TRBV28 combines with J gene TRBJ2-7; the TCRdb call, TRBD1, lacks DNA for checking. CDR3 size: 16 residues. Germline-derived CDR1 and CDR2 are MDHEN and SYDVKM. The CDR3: CASSLTQDRAGYEQYF. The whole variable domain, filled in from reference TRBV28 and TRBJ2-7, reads DVKVTQSSRYLVKRTGEKVFLECVQDMDHENMFWYRQDPGLGLRLIYFSYDVKMKEKGDIPEGYSVSREKKERFSLILESASTNQTSMYLCASSLTQDRAGYEQYFGPGTRLTVT.

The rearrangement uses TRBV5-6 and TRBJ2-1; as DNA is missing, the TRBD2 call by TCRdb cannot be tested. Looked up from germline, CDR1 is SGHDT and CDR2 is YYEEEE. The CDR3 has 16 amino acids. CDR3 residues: CASTNLAGSSYNEQFF. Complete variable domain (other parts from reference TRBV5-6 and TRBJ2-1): DAGVTQSPTHLIKTRGQQVTLRCSPKSGHDTVSWYQQALGQGPQFIFQYYEEEERQRGNFPDRFSGHQFPNYSSELNVNALLLGDSALYLCASTNLAGSSYNEQFFGPGTRLTVL.

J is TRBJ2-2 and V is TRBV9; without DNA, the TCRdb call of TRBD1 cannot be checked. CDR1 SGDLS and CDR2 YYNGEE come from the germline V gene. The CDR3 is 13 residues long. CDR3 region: CASGVAGAGELFF.